This T cell receptor beta chain was captured in a study of T cells after yellow fever vaccination. Study background: A sort based on CD3, CD45RA, CCR7 and CD95 yielded the EM, EMRA, CM and Tscm memory subsets. Broader study findings: Booster sampling recovered most clones from primary vaccination (96% CD4, approximately 90% CD8). It was a weaker secondary response, yet one that peaked faster, at day 5 versus 15.

The CDR3 runs 14 residues. V was trimmed by 1 base and J by 5 bases, leaving 10 bases between them. Germline CDR1 and CDR2: MNHEY and SVGAGI. In making TCR cDNA, 5'RACE template switching added a universal primer site and UMIs to it. One entry per CDR3 protein results from TCRdb running MiXCR on the 5' RACE reads. The data contain about 31,000 distinct CDR3 sequences, more than 9% of them singletons. This clonotype was seen a handful of times. Specimen: PBMCs, either bulk or a sorted T-cell subset (CD4+, CD8+, memory, or dextramer-sorted; not recorded which), collected around 14 days after the first yellow fever vaccination. This clonotype was obtained from a young man who received the YFV17D yellow fever vaccine. This chain joins TRBV6-5 and TRBJ2-3; D is unclear. This CDR3 reads CASSYLGSQDTQYF. The CDR3, as DNA: TGTGCCAGCAGTTACTTAGGTTCGCAAGATACGCAGTATTTT.